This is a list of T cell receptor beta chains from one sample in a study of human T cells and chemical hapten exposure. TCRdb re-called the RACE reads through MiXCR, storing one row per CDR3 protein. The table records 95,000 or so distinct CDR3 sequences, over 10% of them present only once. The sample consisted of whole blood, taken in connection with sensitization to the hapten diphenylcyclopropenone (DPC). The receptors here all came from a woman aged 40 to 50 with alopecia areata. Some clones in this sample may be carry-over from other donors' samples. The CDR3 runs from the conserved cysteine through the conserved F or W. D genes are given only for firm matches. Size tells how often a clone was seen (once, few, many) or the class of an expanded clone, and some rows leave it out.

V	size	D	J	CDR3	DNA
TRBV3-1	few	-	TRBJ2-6	CASSQIGDRVPSGANVLTF	TGTGCCAGCAGCCAGATAGGTGACAGAGTACCATCTGGGGCCAACGTCCTGACTTTC
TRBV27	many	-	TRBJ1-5	CASTVGLGQPQHF	TGTGCCAGCACTGTGGGGTTAGGGCAGCCCCAGCATTTT
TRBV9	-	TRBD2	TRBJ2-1	CASSEGLGSYNEQFF	TGTGCCAGCAGCGAAGGACTAGGCTCCTACAATGAGCAGTTCTTC
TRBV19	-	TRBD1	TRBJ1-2	CASTILNRGSPERYGYTF	TGTGCCAGTACCATTCTCAACAGGGGGTCGCCTGAAAGATATGGCTACACCTTC
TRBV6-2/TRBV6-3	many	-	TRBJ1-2	CASSYSGDPNYGYTF	TGTGCCAGCAGTTACTCTGGGGACCCTAACTATGGCTACACCTTC
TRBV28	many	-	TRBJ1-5	CAGSEGGFSNQPQHF	TGTGCCGGATCGGAGGGGGGGTTTAGCAATCAGCCCCAGCATTTT
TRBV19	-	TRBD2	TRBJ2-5	CASGFAGTSGGWSETQYF	TGTGCCAGTGGGTTCGCCGGGACTAGCGGGGGGTGGTCAGAGACCCAGTACTTC
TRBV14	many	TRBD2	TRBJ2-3	CASSQPDSGSTDTQYF	TGTGCCAGCAGCCAACCTGATAGCGGGAGCACAGATACGCAGTATTTT
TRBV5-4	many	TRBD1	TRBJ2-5	CASSRDRRWETQYF	TGTGCCAGCAGCCGGGACAGGAGATGGGAGACCCAGTACTTC
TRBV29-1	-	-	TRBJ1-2	CSLGQDYGYTF	TGCAGCCTAGGGCAGGACTATGGCTACACCTTC
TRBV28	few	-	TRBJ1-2	CASRQTANYGYTF	TGTGCCAGCAGACAGACAGCTAACTATGGCTACACCTTC
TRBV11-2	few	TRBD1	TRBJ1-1	CASSLGSLWTGNTEAFF	TGTGCCAGCAGCTTAGGTAGTCTCTGGACAGGGAACACTGAAGCTTTCTTT
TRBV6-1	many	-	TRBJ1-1	CASSVQGVGTEAFF	TGTGCCAGCAGTGTTCAGGGCGTGGGCACTGAAGCTTTCTTT
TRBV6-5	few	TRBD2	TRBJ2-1	CASSLRTSGGANEQFF	TGTGCCAGCAGTCTTCGAACTAGCGGGGGGGCGAATGAGCAGTTCTTC
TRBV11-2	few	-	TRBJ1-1	CASSSRGGLNTEAFF	TGTGCCAGCAGCTCTCGTGGAGGGCTGAACACTGAAGCTTTCTTT
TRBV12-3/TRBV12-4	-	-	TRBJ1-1	CASSGTENTEAFF	TGTGCCAGCAGTGGGACGGAGAACACTGAAGCTTTCTTT
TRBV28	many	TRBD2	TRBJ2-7	CASSPRTMASGAEQYF	TGTGCCAGCAGTCCCCGGACGATGGCTAGCGGGGCCGAGCAGTACTTC
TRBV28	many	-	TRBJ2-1	CASSFGTTRGNEQFF	TGTGCCAGCAGTTTTGGCACTACGCGGGGCAATGAGCAGTTCTTC
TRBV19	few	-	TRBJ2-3	CASSTPSTDTQYF	TGTGCCAGTAGTACACCTAGCACAGATACGCAGTATTTT
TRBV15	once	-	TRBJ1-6	CATSRVGGSSYNSPLRF	TGTGCCACCAGCAGAGTCGGCGGAAGCTCCTATAATTCACCCCTCCGCTTT
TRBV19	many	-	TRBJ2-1	CASSIAPSGNSYNEQFF	TGTGCCAGTAGTATAGCCCCCTCCGGGAACTCCTACAATGAGCAGTTCTTC
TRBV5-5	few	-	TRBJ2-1	CASSPEEVRVKQFF	TGTGCCAGCAGCCCGGAAGAGGTCCGCGTTAAGCAGTTCTTC
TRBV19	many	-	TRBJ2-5	CASSIIGAGETQYF	TGTGCCAGTAGTATTATCGGGGCTGGGGAGACCCAGTACTTC
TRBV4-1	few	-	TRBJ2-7	CASSQERTASSYEQYF	TGCGCCAGCAGCCAAGAAAGGACGGCGAGCTCCTACGAGCAGTACTTC
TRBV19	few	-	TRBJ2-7	CASSILLEQTLLHF	TGTGCCAGTAGTATTCTGCTTGAACAAACCTTACTCCACTTC
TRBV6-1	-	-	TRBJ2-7	CASSLRPQPYEQYF	TGTGCCAGCAGTCTCCGGCCTCAGCCCTACGAGCAGTACTTC
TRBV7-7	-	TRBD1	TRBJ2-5	CASSLDRGRGTQYF	TGTGCTAGCAGCTTAGACAGGGGGCGCGGGACCCAGTACTTC
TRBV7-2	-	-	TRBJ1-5	CASSLDDQPQHF	TGTGCCAGCAGCTTAGATGATCAGCCCCAGCATTTT
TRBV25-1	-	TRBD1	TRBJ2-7	CASGRQGSSYEQYF	TGTGCCAGCGGCCGACAGGGAAGCTCCTACGAGCAGTACTTC
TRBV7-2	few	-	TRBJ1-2	CASSPSLVDRYTF	TGTGCCAGCAGCCCCTCTCTTGTGGATCGCTACACCTTC
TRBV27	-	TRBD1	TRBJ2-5	CVSSPGTAQRTQYF	TGTGTCAGCAGTCCCGGGACAGCGCAAAGGACCCAGTACTTC
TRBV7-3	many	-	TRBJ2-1	CASSLTAVAGNNEQFF	TGTGCCAGCAGCTTAACAGCGGTAGCTGGGAACAATGAGCAGTTCTTC
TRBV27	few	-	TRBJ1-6	CATRAYNSPLHF	TGTGCCACTCGGGCCTATAATTCACCCCTCCACTTT
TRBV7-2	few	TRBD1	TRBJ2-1	CASSTTGAGEQFF	TGTGCCAGCAGCACGACAGGGGCTGGTGAGCAGTTCTTC
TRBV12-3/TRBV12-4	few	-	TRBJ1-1	CASSQTGEGEAFF	TGTGCCAGCAGTCAAACAGGAGAGGGGGAAGCTTTCTTT
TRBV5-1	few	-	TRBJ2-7	CASRLDGGYEQYF	TGCGCCAGCAGATTGGACGGGGGCTACGAGCAGTACTTC
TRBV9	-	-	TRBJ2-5	CASSVGQQETQYF	TGTGCCAGCAGCGTAGGCCAACAAGAGACCCAGTACTTC
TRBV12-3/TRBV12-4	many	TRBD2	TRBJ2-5	CASSGPTVFLAGGQATQYF	TGTGCCAGCAGTGGCCCGACAGTCTTTTTGGCGGGGGGGCAGGCGACCCAGTACTTC
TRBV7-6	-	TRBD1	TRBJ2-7	CASRSGQGDLGEQYF	TGTGCCAGCAGGTCGGGACAGGGGGATTTGGGCGAGCAGTACTTC
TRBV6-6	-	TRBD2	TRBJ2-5	CASSQLRGVGETQYF	TGTGCCAGCAGCCAACTCCGGGGGGTCGGGGAGACCCAGTACTTC
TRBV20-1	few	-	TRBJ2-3	CSAGNRDNLPTDTQYF	TGCAGTGCTGGTAACAGGGACAACCTCCCCACAGATACGCAGTATTTT
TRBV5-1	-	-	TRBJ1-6	CASRRDGYPNSPLHF	TGCGCCAGCAGAAGGGACGGCTACCCTAATTCACCCCTCCACTTT
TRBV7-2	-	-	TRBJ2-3	CASSQTAHTDTQYF	TGTGCCAGCAGCCAGACGGCGCACACAGATACGCAGTATTTT
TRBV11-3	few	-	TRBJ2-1	CASSLTSDRTNEQFF	TGTGCCAGCAGCCTTACCTCAGACAGGACCAATGAGCAGTTCTTC
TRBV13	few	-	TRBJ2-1	CASSLVLRPEQFF	TGTGCCAGCAGCTTAGTTCTACGACCTGAGCAGTTCTTC
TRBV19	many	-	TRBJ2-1	CASSISYNEQFF	TGTGCCAGTAGTATTAGCTACAATGAGCAGTTCTTC
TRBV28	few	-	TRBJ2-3	CASSLISRVDTQYF	TGTGCCAGCAGTTTAATATCCAGGGTTGATACGCAGTATTTT
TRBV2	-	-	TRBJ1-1	CPIREGETEAFF	TGTCCTATCAGGGAGGGAGAGACTGAAGCTTTCTTT
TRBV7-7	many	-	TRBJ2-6	CAISLGANVLTF	TGTGCTATTAGTCTGGGAGCCAACGTCCTGACTTTC
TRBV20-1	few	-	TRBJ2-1	CSAPKAQDANEQFF	TGCAGTGCCCCCAAGGCCCAGGACGCAAATGAGCAGTTCTTC
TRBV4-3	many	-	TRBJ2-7	CASSQDLARKQYF	TGCGCCAGCAGCCAAGATCTAGCGAGAAAGCAGTACTTC
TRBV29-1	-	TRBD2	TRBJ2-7	CSVEGDLAGVRDF	TGCAGCGTTGAAGGGGACCTAGCGGGGGTTCGCGACTTC
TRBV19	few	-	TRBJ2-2	CASKEGFANTGELFF	TGTGCCAGTAAGGAGGGTTTTGCGAACACCGGGGAGCTGTTTTTT